This T cell receptor beta chain was identified in a study of cytomegalovirus exposure and HLA in healthy donors. Study results and caveats: For cytomegalovirus status, the classifier reportedly gave diagnoses with high specificity and sensitivity.

Points on this clone: The target antigen is unknown.

V was clipped by 7 bases and J by 1 base, with 16 bases between them. The CDR3 consists of 15 residues. Germline assignment: CDR1 SEHNR and CDR2 FQNEAQ (reference sequence). The PCR employed 60 Vbeta primers together with 13 Jbeta primers. Assay: immunoSEQ multiplex PCR; the TCRdb copy retains only in-frame clones and omits some. The sample shows about 160,000 clones, approximately 84% of them seen only once. The chain uses TRBV7-9 and TRBJ2-5; maybe TRBD2 (5 bases). Sequenced material: PBMCs. This TCR came from a male donor in good health and CMV-seropositive. The chain's CDR3 is CASTPSPRGQETQYF. CDR3 DNA sequence: TGTGCCAGCACCCCGTCCCCACGGGGCCAAGAGACCCAGTACTTC. Variable domain in full (rest from reference TRBV7-9 and TRBJ2-5): DTGVSQNPRHKITKRGQNVTFRCDPISEHNRLYWYRQTLGQGPEFLTYFQNEAQLEKSRLLSDRFSAERPKGSFSTLEIQRTEQGDSAMYLCASTPSPRGQETQYFGPGTRLLVL.